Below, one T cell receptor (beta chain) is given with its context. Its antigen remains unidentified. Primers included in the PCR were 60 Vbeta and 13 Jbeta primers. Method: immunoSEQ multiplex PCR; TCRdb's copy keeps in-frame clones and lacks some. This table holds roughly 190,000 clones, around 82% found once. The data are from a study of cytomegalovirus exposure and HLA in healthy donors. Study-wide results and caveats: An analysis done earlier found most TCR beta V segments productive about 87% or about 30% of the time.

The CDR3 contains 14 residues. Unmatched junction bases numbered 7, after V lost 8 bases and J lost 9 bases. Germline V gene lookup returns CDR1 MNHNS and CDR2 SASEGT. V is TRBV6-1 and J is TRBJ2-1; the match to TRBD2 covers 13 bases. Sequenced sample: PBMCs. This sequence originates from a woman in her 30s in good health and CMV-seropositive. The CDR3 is CASQGLAGVSEQFF. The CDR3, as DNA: TGTGCCAGCCAAGGACTAGCGGGAGTGAGTGAGCAGTTCTTC.